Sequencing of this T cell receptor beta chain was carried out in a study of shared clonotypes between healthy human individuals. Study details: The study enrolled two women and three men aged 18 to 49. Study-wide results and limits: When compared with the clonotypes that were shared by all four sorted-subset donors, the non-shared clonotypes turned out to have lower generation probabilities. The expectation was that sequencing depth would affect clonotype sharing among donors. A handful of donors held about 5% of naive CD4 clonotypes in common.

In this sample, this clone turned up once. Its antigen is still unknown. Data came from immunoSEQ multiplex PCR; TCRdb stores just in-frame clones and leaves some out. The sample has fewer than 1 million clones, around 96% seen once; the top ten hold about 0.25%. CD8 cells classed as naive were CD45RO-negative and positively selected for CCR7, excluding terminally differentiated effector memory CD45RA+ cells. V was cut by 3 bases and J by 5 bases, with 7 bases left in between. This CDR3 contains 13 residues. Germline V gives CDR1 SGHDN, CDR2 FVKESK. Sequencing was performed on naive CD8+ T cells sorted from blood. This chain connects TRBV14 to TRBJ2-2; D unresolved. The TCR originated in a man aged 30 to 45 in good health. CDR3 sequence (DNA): TGTGCCAGCAGCCACGGTCCTACCGGGGAGCTGTTTTTT. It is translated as CASSHGPTGELFF.